The source of this TCR beta chain is a study of T cell responses to AZD1222 COVID-19 vaccine. V was trimmed by 6 bases and J by 3 bases, leaving 9 bases between them. The germline CDR1 and CDR2 sequences are LNHDA and SQIVND (reference sequence). This CDR3 is 13 amino acids long. Points on this clone: Its antigen is unidentified.

General study points: The reported proportion of spike-specific TCRs targeting unmutated variant regions was nearly half. Spike as a whole was targeted by vaccine-associated CD4 TCRs, dominant at 160-218 and 743-854. After the peak T cell response, and only then, were repertoires sampled.

Only in-frame clones appear in the TCRdb table, and some are missing; sequencing was by immunoSEQ multiplex PCR. The sample holds about 150,000 clones, approximately 90% seen once. This chain joins TRBV19 and TRBJ2-1, with TRBD1 as a possible D gene (6 bases). The sample consisted of peripheral blood, taken on day 0 of AZD1222 vaccination. This sequence was found in an adult in good health. CDR3 coding DNA: TGTGCCAGTAGCACAGGGTTCTACAATGAGCAGTTCTTC. Protein: CASSTGFYNEQFF.